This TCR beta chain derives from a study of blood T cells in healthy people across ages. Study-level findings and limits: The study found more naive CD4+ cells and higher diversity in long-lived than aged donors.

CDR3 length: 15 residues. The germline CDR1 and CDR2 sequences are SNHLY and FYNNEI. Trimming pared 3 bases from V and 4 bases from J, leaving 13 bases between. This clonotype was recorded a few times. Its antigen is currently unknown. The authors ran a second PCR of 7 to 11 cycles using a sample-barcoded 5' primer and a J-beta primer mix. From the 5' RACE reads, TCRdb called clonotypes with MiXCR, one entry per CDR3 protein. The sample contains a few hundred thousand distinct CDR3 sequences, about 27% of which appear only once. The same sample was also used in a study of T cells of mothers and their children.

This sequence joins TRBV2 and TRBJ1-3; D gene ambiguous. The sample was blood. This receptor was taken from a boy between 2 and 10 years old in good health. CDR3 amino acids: CASSDPQRPGNTIYF. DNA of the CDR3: TGTGCCAGCAGTGATCCCCAGAGACCGGGAAACACCATATATTTT.